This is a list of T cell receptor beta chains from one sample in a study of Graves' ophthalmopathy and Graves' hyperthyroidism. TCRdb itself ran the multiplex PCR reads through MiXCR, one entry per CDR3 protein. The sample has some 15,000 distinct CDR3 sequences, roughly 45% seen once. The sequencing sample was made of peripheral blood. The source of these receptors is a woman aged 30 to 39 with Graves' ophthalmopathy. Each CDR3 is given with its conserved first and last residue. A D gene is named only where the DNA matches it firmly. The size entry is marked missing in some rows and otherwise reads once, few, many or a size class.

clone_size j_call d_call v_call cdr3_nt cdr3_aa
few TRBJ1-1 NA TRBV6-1 TGTGCCAGCGTAAGAACAGGGTGGGGCACTGAAGCTTTCTTT CASVRTGWGTEAFF
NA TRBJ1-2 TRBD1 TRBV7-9 TGTGCCAGCAGCACGACAGGGTTTGGCTACACCTTC CASSTTGFGYTF
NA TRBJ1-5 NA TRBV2 TGTGCCAGCAGTGTGGCCAGGGGCCATCAGCCCCAGCATTTT CASSVARGHQPQHF
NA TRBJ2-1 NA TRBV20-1 TGCAGTGCTAGAGATCTGGGTAGGGCCCCGGAGGAGGAGCAGTTCTTC CSARDLGRAPEEEQFF
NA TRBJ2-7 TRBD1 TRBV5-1 TGCGCCAGCAGCCCGGGACAGGGGAGTAGCCACGAGCAGTACTTC CASSPGQGSSHEQYF
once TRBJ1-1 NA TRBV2 TGTGCCAGCAGTGAGTTGTTAGAGAACACTGAAGCTTTCTTT CASSELLENTEAFF
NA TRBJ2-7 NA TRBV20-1 TGCAGTGCTGGGAGTTACGAGCAGTACTTC CSAGSYEQYF
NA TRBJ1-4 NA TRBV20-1 TGCAGTGCTTGGGCCTTCGGATATAATGAAAAACTGTTTTTT CSAWAFGYNEKLFF
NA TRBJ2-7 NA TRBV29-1 TGCAGCGCAGGACGGACCGACGCCTACGAGCAGTACTTC CSAGRTDAYEQYF
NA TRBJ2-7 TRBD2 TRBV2 TGTGCCAGCAGGGTCGGACTAGCGGGAGCAGAATCATTCCACGAGCAGTACTTC CASRVGLAGAESFHEQYF
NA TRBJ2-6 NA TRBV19 TGTGCCAGTAGTATGGCGTTGACAGACTCTGGGGCCAACGTCCTGACTTTC CASSMALTDSGANVLTF
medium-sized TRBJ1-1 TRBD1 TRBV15 TGTGCCACCAGCGGTTGGACAGGGGGGAACACTGAAGCTTTCTTT CATSGWTGGNTEAFF